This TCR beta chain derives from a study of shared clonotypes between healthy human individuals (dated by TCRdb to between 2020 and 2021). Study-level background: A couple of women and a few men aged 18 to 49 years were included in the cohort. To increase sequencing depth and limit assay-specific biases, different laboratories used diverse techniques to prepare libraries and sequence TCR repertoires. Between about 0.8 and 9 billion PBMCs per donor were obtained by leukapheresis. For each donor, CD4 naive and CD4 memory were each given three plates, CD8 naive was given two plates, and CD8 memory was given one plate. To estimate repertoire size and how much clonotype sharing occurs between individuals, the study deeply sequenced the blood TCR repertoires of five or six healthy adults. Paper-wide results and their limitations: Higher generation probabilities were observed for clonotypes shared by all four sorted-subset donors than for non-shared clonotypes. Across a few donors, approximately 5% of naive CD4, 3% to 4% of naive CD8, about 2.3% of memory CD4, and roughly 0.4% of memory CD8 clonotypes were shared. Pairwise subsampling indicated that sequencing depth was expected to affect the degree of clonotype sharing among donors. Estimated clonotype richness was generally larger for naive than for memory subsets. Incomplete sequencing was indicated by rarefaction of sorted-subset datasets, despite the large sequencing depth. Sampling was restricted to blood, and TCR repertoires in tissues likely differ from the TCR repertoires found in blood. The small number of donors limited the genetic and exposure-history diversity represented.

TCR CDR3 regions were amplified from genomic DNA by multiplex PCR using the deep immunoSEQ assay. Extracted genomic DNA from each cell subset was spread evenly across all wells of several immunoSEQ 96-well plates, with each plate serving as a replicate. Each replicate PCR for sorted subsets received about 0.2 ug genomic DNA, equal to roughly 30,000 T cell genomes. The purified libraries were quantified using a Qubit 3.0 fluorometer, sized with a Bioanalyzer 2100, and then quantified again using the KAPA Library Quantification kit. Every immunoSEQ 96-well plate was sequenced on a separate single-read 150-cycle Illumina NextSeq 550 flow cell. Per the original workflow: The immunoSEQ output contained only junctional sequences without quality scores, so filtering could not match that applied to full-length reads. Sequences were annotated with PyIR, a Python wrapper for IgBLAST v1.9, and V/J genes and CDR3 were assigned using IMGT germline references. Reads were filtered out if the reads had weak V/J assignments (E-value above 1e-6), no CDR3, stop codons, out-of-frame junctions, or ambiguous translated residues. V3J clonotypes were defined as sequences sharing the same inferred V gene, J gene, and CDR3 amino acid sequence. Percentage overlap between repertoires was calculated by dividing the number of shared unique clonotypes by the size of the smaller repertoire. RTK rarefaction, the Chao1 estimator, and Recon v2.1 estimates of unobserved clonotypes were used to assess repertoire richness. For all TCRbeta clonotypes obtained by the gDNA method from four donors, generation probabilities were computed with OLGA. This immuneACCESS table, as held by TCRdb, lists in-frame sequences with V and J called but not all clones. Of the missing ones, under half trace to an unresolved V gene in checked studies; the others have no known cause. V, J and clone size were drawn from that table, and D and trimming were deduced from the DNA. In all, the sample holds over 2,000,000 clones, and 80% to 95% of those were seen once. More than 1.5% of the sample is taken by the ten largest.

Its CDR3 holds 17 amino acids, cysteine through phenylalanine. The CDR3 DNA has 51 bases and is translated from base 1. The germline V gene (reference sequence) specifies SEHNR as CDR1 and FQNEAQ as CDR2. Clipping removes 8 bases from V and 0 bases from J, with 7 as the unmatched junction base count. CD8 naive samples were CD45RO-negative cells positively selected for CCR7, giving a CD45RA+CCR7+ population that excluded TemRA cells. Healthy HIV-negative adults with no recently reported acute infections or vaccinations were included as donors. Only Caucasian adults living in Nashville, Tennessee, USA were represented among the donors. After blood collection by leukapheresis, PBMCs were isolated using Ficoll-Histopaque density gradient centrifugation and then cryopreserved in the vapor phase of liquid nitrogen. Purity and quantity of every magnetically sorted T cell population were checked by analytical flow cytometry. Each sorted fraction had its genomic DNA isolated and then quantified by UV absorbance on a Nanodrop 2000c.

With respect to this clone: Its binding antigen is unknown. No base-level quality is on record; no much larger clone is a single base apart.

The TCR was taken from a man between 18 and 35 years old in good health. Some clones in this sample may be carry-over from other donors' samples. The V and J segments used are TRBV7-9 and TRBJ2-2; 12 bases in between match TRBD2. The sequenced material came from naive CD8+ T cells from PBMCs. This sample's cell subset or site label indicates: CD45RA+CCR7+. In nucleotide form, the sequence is TGTGCCAGCCGATCGGCTAGCGGGAGGGCGAACACCGGGGAGCTGTTTTTT. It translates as CASRSASGRANTGELFF.